Here is one T cell receptor beta chain with its context. Its antigen is not known. This sample is part of a study of STAT5B mutations in CD4+ large granular lymphocyte leukemia. The survey-level immunoSEQ assay was used. Measured with immunoSEQ multiplex PCR; TCRdb has only the in-frame clones, and not every one. The table includes tens of thousands of clones, approximately 80% detected once. The study's findings and limits: Main leukemic clonotypes were patient-specific, but about 25% appeared at low frequency elsewhere. Patient CD4-sorted repertoires stayed more clonal than healthy ones after leukemic-clone removal. Top patient clones used TRBV06 genes more often: 8/27 versus 2/35 in controls.

After removal of 4 bases from V and 2 bases from J, the junction contained 10 bases not matched to a gene. Germline CDR1 reads LNHDA; CDR2 reads SQIVND (reference sequence). The CDR3 loop spans 17 amino acids. This sequence joins TRBV19 and TRBJ2-2; 7 nucleotides align to TRBD1. The TCR was taken from a human donor in good health. Sequenced input: CD4+ T cells from blood buffy coats. The DNA for the CDR3 is TGTGCCAGTAGTACGCCCTCCGGGACAGCAAACACCGGGGAGCTGTTTTTT. The encoded protein is CASSTPSGTANTGELFF.